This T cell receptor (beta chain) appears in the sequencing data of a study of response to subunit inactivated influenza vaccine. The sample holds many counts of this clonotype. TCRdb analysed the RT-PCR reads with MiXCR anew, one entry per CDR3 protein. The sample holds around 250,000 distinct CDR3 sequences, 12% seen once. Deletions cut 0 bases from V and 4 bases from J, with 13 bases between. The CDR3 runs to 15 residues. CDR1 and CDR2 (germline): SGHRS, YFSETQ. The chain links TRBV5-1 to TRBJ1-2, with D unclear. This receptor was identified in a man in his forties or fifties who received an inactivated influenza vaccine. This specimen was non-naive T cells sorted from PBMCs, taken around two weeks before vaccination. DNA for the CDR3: TGCGCCAGCAGCTTGGAGGCGGGATCCGTCTATGGCTACACCTTC. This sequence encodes CASSLEAGSVYGYTF.